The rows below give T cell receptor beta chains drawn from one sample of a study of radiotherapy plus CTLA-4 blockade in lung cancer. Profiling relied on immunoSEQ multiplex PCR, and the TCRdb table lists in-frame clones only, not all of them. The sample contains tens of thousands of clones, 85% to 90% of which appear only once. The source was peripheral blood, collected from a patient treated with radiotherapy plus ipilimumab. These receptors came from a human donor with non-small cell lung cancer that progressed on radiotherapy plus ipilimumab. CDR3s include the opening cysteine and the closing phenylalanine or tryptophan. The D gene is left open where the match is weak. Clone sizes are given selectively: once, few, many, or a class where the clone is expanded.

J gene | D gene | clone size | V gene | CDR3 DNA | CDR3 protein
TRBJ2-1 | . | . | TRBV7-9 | TGTGCCAGCAGCCAGGACATCGTGTTCCATGAGCAGTTCTTC | CASSQDIVFHEQFF
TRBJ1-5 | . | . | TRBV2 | TGTGCCAGCGCCCGAGGAGGGGCCAATCAGCCCCAGCATTTT | CASARGGANQPQHF
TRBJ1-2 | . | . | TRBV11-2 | TGTGCCAGCAGCTTAGAGGGGCAGATCTATGGCTACACCTTC | CASSLEGQIYGYTF
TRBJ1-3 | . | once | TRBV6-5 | TGTGCCAGCAGCCAGACCTACTCTGGAAACACCATATATTTT | CASSQTYSGNTIYF
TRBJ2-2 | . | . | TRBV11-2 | TGTGCCAGCAGCTTAGATAACCGGGGGGAGCTGTTTTTT | CASSLDNRGELFF
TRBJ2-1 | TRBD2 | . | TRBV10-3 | TGTGCCATCAGTGAGAGGACTAGCGGGAGGAATGAGCAGTTCTTC | CAISERTSGRNEQFF
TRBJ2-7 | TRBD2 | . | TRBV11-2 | TGTGCCAGCAGCTTTTTAGCGGGGACCTACGAGCAGTACTTC | CASSFLAGTYEQYF
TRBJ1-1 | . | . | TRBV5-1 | TGCGCCAGCAGACGGGGGGCCGAGAACACTGAAGCTTTCTTT | CASRRGAENTEAFF
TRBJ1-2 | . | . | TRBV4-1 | TGCGCCAGCAGCCAAGCTCTCGGACAGTATGGCTACACCTTC | CASSQALGQYGYTF
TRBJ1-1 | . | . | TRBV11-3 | TGTGCCAGCAGCTTATTCCCCTTGAACACTGAAGCTTTCTTT | CASSLFPLNTEAFF
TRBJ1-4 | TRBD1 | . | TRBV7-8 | TGTGCCAGCAGCTTAGAACAGGGGGGAGAAAAACTGTTTTTT | CASSLEQGGEKLFF
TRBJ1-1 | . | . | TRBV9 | TGTGCCAGCAGCCCAGTGGGGGGCGGAACTGAAGCTTTCTTT | CASSPVGGGTEAFF
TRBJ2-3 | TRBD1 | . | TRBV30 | TGTGCCTGGGGTAGGGACAGGGGTACGCAGTATTTT | CAWGRDRGTQYF
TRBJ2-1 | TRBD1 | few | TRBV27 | TGTGCCAGCAGTGTAAGGGACAGGTCCTACAATGAGCAGTTCTTC | CASSVRDRSYNEQFF
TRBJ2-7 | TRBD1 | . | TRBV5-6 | TGTGCCAGCAGCCCCGACCCCGACAGGGCCTCCTACGAGCAGTACTTC | CASSPDPDRASYEQYF
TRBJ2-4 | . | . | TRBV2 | TGTGCCAGCAGAGTCGGCAGGGCGGGCATTCAGTACTTC | CASRVGRAGIQYF
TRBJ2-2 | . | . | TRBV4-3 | TGCGCCAGCAGCCTAACCCCCGACCTAAGGGGGAACACCGGGGAGCTGTTTTTT | CASSLTPDLRGNTGELFF
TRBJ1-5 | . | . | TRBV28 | TGTGCCAGCAGCGCCCTACAGAATATCAATCAGCCCCAGCATTTT | CASSALQNINQPQHF
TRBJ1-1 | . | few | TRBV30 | TGTGCCCATCGCGGTCACAGGGCGACTGAAGCTTTCTTT | CAHRGHRATEAFF
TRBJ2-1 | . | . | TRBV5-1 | TGCGCCAGCAGCTTGGATCGTTGGAATGAGCAGTTCTTC | CASSLDRWNEQFF
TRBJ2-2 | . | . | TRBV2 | TGTGCCAGCAAAGGGGGATCGGACAGAGGGACCGGGGAGCTGTTTTTT | CASKGGSDRGTGELFF
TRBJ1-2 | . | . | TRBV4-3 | TGCGCCAGCAGCCAAGGGGGGCCGATTGTGGCGGGTGGCTACACCTTC | CASSQGGPIVAGGYTF
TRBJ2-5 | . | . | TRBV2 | TGTGCCAGCAGTGAAGCCGCGGCAGGGCCGGAGACCCAGTACTTC | CASSEAAAGPETQYF
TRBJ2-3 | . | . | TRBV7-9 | TGTGCCAGCAGCTTAATGCTGAGCACAGATACGCAGTATTTT | CASSLMLSTDTQYF
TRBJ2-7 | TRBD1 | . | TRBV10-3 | TGTGCCATCAGTGAGACTCGACAGGGCGCGCCCTACGAGCAGTACTTC | CAISETRQGAPYEQYF
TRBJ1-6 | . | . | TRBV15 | TGTGCCACCAGCAGGTCTTCGGCTTTTGCACCCCTCCACTTT | CATSRSSAFAPLHF
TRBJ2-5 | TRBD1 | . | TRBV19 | TGTGCCACCTCACGAGGGGGCATAGAGACCCAGTACTTC | CATSRGGIETQYF